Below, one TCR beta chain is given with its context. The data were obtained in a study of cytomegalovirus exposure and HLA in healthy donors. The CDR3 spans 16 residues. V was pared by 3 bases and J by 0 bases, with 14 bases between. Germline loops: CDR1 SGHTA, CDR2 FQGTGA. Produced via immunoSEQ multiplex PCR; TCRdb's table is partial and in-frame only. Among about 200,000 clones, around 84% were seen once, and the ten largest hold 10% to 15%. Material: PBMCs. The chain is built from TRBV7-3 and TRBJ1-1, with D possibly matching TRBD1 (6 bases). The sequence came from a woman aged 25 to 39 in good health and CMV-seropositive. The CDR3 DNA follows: TGTGCCAGCAGCTTGTACAGGGTTGGTATGAACACTGAAGCTTTCTTT. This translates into CASSLYRVGMNTEAFF.